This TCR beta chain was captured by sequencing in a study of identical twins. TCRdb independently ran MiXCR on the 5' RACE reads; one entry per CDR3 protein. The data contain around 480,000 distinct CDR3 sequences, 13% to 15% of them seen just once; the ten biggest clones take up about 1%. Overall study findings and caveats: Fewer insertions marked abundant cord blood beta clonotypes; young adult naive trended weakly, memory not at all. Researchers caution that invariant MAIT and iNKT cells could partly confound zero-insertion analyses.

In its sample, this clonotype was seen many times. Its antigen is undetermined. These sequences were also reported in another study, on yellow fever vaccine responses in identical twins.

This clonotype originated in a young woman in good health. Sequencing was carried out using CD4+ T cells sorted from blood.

The CDR3 loop reads CASSLGTRELFF. CDR3 DNA: TGCGCCAGCAGCTTAGGAACCCGGGAGCTGTTTTTT. The gene calls are TRBV5-1 and TRBJ2-2, with no clear D. Germline CDR1 is SGHRS and CDR2 is YFSETQ. V was clipped by 2 bases and J by 9 bases, with 8 bases between them. CDR3 length equals 12 residues. The variable domain in full, with the rest retrieved from reference TRBV5-1 and TRBJ2-2, is KAGVTQTPRYLIKTRGQQVTLSCSPISGHRSVSWYQQTPGQGLQFLFEYFSETQRNKGNFPGRFSGRQFSNSRSEMNVSTLELGDSALYLCASSLGTRELFFGEGSRLTVL.